This TCR beta chain was recorded in a study of blood T cell repertoires in COVID-19. Background on the study: PBMCs, B-cell-depleted T cells, or T cells provided the cDNA or gDNA that made up the material.

Libraries were prepared by immunoSEQ multiplex PCR; TCRdb keeps only in-frame clonotypes and omits some of them. Among around 250,000 clones listed, 90% were seen once. The V gene lost 2 bases and the J gene lost 4 bases, with 14 bases spanning the gap. CDR1 is LNHNV and CDR2 is YYDKDF in the germline V gene (reference sequence). The CDR3 sequence is 16 residues long. Self-reported history from a screening survey and questionnaire set each donor's cohort. The material sequenced was PBMCs or T cells enriched from blood (not recorded which). This rearrangement joins TRBV15 to TRBJ2-2; maybe TRBD1 (7 bases). The receptor was isolated from a woman in her 30s with acute COVID-19. CDR3 DNA: TGTGCCACCAGCAGATGGGGGGACAGTGGCACCGGGGAGCTGTTTTTT. This sequence encodes CATSRWGDSGTGELFF.